Ten or more counts support the clone carrying this TCR beta chain. Its antigen is as yet unknown. V lost 6 bases, J lost 3 bases, and 5 bases stayed unmatched. There are 14 residues in the CDR3. This specimen belongs to a study of spatial heterogeneity in lung cancer. A single record per CDR3 protein comes from TCRdb applying MiXCR to the 5' RACE reads. The profile shows just over 75,000 distinct CDR3 sequences, under 8.5% of them singletons. General study results and limits: The appearance of ubiquitous expanded tumor TCRs in blood was greater at resection than follow-up.

Time point here: sample taken at primary tumor resection. The donors comprised about 70 untreated early-stage non-small cell lung cancer patients. Whole RNA was taken from tumor, nontumor lung or frozen PBMC; it was then sequenced unsorted. V gene TRBV12-3 or TRBV12-4 combines with J gene TRBJ1-5; 7 bases map to TRBD1. The sample was PBMCs, taken at surgery. This clonotype was obtained from a male donor with early-stage non-small cell lung cancer. For the CDR3, the DNA is TGTGCCAGCAGCCAAGGACAGGTCAATCAGCCCCAGCATTTT. It is translated as CASSQGQVNQPQHF.